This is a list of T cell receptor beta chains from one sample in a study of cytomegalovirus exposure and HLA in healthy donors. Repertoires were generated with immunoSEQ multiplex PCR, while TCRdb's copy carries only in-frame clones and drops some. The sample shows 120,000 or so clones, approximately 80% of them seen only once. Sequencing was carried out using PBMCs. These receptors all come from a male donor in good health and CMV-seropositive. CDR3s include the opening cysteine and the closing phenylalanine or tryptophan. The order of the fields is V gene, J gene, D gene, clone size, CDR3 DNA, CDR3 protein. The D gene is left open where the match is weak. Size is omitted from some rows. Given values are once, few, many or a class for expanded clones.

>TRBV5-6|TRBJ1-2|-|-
TGTGCCAGCAGCTTTTTTGAGGGATACTATGGCTACACCTTC
CASSFFEGYYGYTF
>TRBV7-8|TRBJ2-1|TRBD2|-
TGTGCCAGCCTCCTAGCGGGAGGGCAAAATGAGCAGTTCTTC
CASLLAGGQNEQFF
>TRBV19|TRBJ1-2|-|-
TGTGCCAGTAGGGTGGCAATCTATGGCTACACCTTC
CASRVAIYGYTF
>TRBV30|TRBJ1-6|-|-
TGTGCCTGGAGTGCTGGAGGGGTGGGTGATTCACCCCTCCACTTT
CAWSAGGVGDSPLHF
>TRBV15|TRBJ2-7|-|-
TGTGCCACCAGCAGAGACAGATACGAGCAGTACTTC
CATSRDRYEQYF
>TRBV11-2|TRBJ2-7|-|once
TGTGCCAGCAGCTCGTCCTACGAGCAGTACTTC
CASSSSYEQYF
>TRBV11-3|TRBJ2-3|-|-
TGTGCCAGCAGCCCCCAGGGGGGTACAGATACGCAGTATTTT
CASSPQGGTDTQYF
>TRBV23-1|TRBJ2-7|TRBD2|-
TGCGCCAGCAGTCATCCAACGGGTTTTAGCGGGTCAAGAAGTGACTTC
CASSHPTGFSGSRSDF
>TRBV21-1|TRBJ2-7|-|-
TGTGCCAGCAGCCGCATCCTAGCTGGGAAAGCGCGTCTAGGAACAGGGCCATCCTACGAGCAGTACTTC
CASSRILAGKARLGTGPSYEQYF
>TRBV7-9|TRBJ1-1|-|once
TGTTCCAGCAGCTTAGAAGGGGGTGAAGCTTTCTTT
CSSSLEGGEAFF
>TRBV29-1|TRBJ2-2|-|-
TGCAGCGTTGAAGGTGGGGGCCACGGGGAGCTGTTTTTT
CSVEGGGHGELFF
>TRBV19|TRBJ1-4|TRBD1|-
TGTGCCAGTCACAGGGGGGCCAGAGGGGATGAAAAACTGTTTTTT
CASHRGARGDEKLFF
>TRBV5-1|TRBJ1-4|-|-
TGCGCCAGCAGCTTGGCCCGGGAGGACGAAAAACTGTTTTTT
CASSLAREDEKLFF
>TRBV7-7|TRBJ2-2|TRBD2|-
TGTGCTAGCAGCTTAGAGGGAGGGGACACCGGGGAGCTGTTTTTT
CASSLEGGDTGELFF
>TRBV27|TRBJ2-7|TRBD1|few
TGTGCCAGCAGGCCCAGACAGGGGTTCAGGGAGCAGTACTTC
CASRPRQGFREQYF
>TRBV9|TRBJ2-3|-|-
TGTGCCAGCAGCGGGGGAGTTGGAGGGAACACAGATACGCAGTATTTT
CASSGGVGGNTDTQYF
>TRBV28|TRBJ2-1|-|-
TGTGCCAGCAGCCTAGATAGCCGTACCTACAATGAGCAGTTCTTC
CASSLDSRTYNEQFF
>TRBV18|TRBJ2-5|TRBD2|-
TGTGCCAGCTCACTTCCGGGACTAGCGGGGCTCGAGGCCCAGTACTTC
CASSLPGLAGLEAQYF
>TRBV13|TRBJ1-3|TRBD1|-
TGTGCCAGCAGCTTAGGTGACAGGGGCGCTGGAATCTCTGGAAACACCATATATTTT
CASSLGDRGAGISGNTIYF
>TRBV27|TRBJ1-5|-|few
TGTGCCAGCAGTGCTCAGGGGACAATCACAGTCCAGCCCCAGCATTTT
CASSAQGTITVQPQHF
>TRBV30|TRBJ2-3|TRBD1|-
TGTGCCTGGAGTACCACGCCGGGACAGGGAACAGATACGCAGTATTTT
CAWSTTPGQGTDTQYF
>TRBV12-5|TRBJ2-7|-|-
TGTGCTAGTGGTTTGTTCTTGGGGGCACACTACGAGCAGTACTTC
CASGLFLGAHYEQYF
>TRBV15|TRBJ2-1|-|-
TGTGCCACCAGCAGAGATCGATTCCGTGGGGGCGATGAGCAGTTCTTC
CATSRDRFRGGDEQFF
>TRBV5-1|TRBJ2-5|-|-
TGCGCCAGCAGCTTAGTAGTTGGGGGGGAGACCCAGTACTTC
CASSLVVGGETQYF
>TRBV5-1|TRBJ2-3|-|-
TGCGCCAGCAGCTTGGGTCGAGTCACAGATACGCAGTATTTT
CASSLGRVTDTQYF
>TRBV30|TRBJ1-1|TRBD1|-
TGTGCCTGGACAGGGGGAATTTTCAACACTGAAGCTTTCTTT
CAWTGGIFNTEAFF
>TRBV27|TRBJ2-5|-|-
TGTGCCAGCAGTTCCGGGACGGCGGGGCGAGAGACCCAGTACTTC
CASSSGTAGRETQYF
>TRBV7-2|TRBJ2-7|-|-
TGTGCCACTACTAGTATTTTGTCCTACGAGCAGTACTTC
CATTSILSYEQYF
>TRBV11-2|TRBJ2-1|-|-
TGTGCCAGCAGCTTGGAACCAGGGCCTCGCGGTACGTTCTTC
CASSLEPGPRGTFF
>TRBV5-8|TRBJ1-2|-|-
TGTGCCAGCACCCCTATTGGGGGGGTAAGGGGCTACACCTTC
CASTPIGGVRGYTF
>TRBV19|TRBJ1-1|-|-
TGTGCCAGTAGTATCACCCCGCGAACTGAAGCTTTCTTT
CASSITPRTEAFF
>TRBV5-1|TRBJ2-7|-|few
TGCGCCAGCAGCGTACAGGGGACTTACTCCTACGAGCAGTACTTC
CASSVQGTYSYEQYF
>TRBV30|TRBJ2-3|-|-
TGTGCCTGGAGTTCCGACGGCAGAGGAGATACGCAGTATTTT
CAWSSDGRGDTQYF
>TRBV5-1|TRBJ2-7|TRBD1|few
TGCGCCAGCAGCCCAGGACAGGAGAAATACGAGCAGTACTTC
CASSPGQEKYEQYF
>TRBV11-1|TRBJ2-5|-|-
TGTGCCAGCAGCTTAGGGGACATCGCCGGGACCCAGTACTTC
CASSLGDIAGTQYF
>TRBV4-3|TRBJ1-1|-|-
TGCGCCAGCAGCCAAGAAGGGGGAGTCCTGTGGACTGAAGCTTTCTTT
CASSQEGGVLWTEAFF
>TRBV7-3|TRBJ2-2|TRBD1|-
TGTGCCAGCAGCTCAGGGACAGGGGGACCCGGGGAGCTGTTTTTT
CASSSGTGGPGELFF
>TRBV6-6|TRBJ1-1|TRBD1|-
TGTGCCAGCAGTAGACCCGGGACAGGGCTTCGCACTGAAGCTTTCTTT
CASSRPGTGLRTEAFF
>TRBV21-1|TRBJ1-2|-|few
TGTGCCAGCAGCACTTATTCCCCGGAAGGCGCGAGGTGGTACACCTTC
CASSTYSPEGARWYTF
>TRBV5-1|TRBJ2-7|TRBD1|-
TGCGCCAGCAGTCCCGGGACAGGTCCCTACGAGCAGTACTTC
CASSPGTGPYEQYF
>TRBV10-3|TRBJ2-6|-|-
TGTGCCATCAAGGGGGTTACTGGGGCCAACGTCCTGACTTTC
CAIKGVTGANVLTF
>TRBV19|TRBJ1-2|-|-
TGTGCCAGTGGAATAGGACAGATCTATGGCTACACCTTC
CASGIGQIYGYTF
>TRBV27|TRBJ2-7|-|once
TGTGCCAGCAGTAGGACCACCGGGGGGCCAGGCTACGAGCAGTACTTC
CASSRTTGGPGYEQYF
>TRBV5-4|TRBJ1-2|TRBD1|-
TGTGCCAGCAGCTTGTTCCTCCGGGACAGTCATGGCTACACCTTC
CASSLFLRDSHGYTF
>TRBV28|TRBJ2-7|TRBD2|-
TGTGCCAGCAGAAGCGGGATTCTCTACGAGCAGTACTTC
CASRSGILYEQYF
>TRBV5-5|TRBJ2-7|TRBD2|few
TGTGCCAGCAGCTTGGGGCTAGCGGCTCCGTACGAGCAGTACTTC
CASSLGLAAPYEQYF
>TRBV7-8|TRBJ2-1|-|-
TGTGCCAGCAGCCCACGCGCCCAAAGCTCCTACAATGAGCAGTTCTTC
CASSPRAQSSYNEQFF
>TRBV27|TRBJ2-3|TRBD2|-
TGTGCCAGCAATGCGGGAGGGCCCTCGTCAGGCACAGATACGCAGTATTTT
CASNAGGPSSGTDTQYF
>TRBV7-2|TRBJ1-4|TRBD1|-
TGTGCCAGCAGCCTAGGGGGCGCAGGGGAAAAACTGTCTTTT
CASSLGGAGEKLSF
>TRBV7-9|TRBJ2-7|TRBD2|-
TGTGCCAGCAGCCCGACTAGCGGGGCCTACGAGCAGTACTTC
CASSPTSGAYEQYF
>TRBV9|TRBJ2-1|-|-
TGTGCCAGCAGCGTAGAACCTATTTACAATGAGCAGTTCTTC
CASSVEPIYNEQFF
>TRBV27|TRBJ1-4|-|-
TGTGCCAGCAGACTCTTCGGAGGAGGTGAAAAACTGTTTTTT
CASRLFGGGEKLFF
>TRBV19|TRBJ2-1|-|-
TGTGCCAGTAGTCACCTAGCGAGCTCCTACAATGAGCAGTTCTTC
CASSHLASSYNEQFF
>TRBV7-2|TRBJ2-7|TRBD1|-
TGTGCCAGCAGCTTAGTGAGCCCAGGGGGCGCGGACGAGCAGTACTTC
CASSLVSPGGADEQYF
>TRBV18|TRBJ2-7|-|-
TGTGCCAGCCGACGGGACACTGACTCCTACGAGCAGTACTTC
CASRRDTDSYEQYF
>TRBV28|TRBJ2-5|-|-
TGTGCCAGCAGTCCCCGTGACAGGTTCCAAGAGACCCAGTACTTC
CASSPRDRFQETQYF
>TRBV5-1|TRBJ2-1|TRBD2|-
TGCGCCAGCAGAAGAGCGGGAGAGGGTAATGAGCAGTTCTTC
CASRRAGEGNEQFF
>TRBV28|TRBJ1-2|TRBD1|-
TGTGCCACCCGACAGGGTGCCTATGGCTACACCTTC
CATRQGAYGYTF